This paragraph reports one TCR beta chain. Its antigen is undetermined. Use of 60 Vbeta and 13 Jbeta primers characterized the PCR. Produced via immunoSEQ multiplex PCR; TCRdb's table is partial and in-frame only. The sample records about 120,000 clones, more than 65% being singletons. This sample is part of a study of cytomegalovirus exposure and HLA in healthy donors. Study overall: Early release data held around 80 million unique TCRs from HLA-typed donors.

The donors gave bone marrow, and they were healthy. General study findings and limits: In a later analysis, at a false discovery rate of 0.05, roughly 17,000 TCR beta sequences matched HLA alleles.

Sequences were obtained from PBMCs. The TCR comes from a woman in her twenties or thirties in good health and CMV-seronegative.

The CDR3 region is CASSVAGGAHYEQYF. The CDR3 region has the DNA TGTGCCAGCAGCGTCGCGGGGGGGGCCCACTACGAGCAGTACTTC. The chain is built from TRBV7-9 and TRBJ2-7; the match to TRBD2 covers 9 bases. After removal of 5 bases from V and 3 bases from J, the junction contained 8 bases not matched to a gene. This CDR3 spans 15 amino acids. Germline V gene lookup returns CDR1 SEHNR and CDR2 FQNEAQ (reference sequence). Supplemented by reference TRBV7-9 and TRBJ2-7, the full variable domain reads DTGVSQNPRHKITKRGQNVTFRCDPISEHNRLYWYRQTLGQGPEFLTYFQNEAQLEKSRLLSDRFSAERPKGSFSTLEIQRTEQGDSAMYLCASSVAGGAHYEQYFGPGTRLTVT.